A selection of T cell receptor beta chains follows, all from one sample in a study of shared clonotypes between healthy human individuals. Generated by immunoSEQ multiplex PCR, the TCRdb table keeps only in-frame clones and is missing some. Among more than 450,000 clones listed, approximately 79% were seen once. The material sequenced was PBMCs. The origin of the receptors is a woman aged 40 to 50 in good health. Some clones in this sample may be carry-over from other donors' samples. The conserved cysteine and the conserved F or W are not part of the CDR3 here. The order of the fields is V gene, CDR3 protein.

v_gene: TRBV9
CDR3aa: ASGLLGDPSTDTQY

v_gene: TRBV15
CDR3aa: ATSTPGLAGEQY

v_gene: TRBV11-3
CDR3aa: ASSHGTFDAAGTGELF

v_gene: TRBV4-3
CDR3aa: ASSQEWRQGQETQY

v_gene: TRBV29-1
CDR3aa: SVAPGGNEQF

v_gene: TRBV6-5
CDR3aa: ASSYRATPSTYEQY

v_gene: TRBV7-2
CDR3aa: ASSLTPSSTDTQY

v_gene: TRBV4-1
CDR3aa: ASSQGSPSTGELF

v_gene: TRBV30
CDR3aa: AWSEGGGSLLPQH

v_gene: TRBV7-6
CDR3aa: ASSLAGPRSEQF

v_gene: TRBV12-5
CDR3aa: ASGYFPMKLAGNNPDSYNEQF

v_gene: TRBV4-3
CDR3aa: ASSQGPSPAVNGETQY